These 8 T cell receptor beta chains came from one sample sequenced in a study of blood T cell repertoires in COVID-19. Only in-frame clones appear in the TCRdb table, and some are missing; sequencing was by immunoSEQ multiplex PCR. The sample lists some 280,000 clones, 89% occurring once. Sample: peripheral blood. Receptors were obtained from a woman aged 40 to 50 who had recovered from COVID-19.

Details on this clone: The missing conserved phenylalanine or tryptophan at the end of this CDR3 makes a read error likely. The limits of the CDR3 on the DNA are not certain, so only TCRdb's listed CDR3 is given. The V and J genes are TRBV29-1 and TRBJ2-7; the table's D call, TRBD2, has no DNA check behind it. The germline V gene has CDR1 SQVTM and CDR2 ANQGSEA. With termini counted, the CDR3 has 12 amino acids. The CDR3 region is CSVEDLGRTLLI.

This chain joins TRBV5-8 and TRBJ1-4; D is undetermined. V was clipped by 2 bases and J by 0 bases, with 5 bases between them. This CDR3 contains 14 residues. Germline CDR1 is SGHTS and CDR2 is YDEGEE. The CDR3: CASSLTATNEKLFF. The CDR3, as DNA: TGTGCCAGCAGCTTAACTGCAACTAATGAAAAACTGTTTTTT.

The CDR3 DNA sequence: TGTGCCATCATGCCGGGACAGGGGGCTGGAGATACGCAGTATTTT. Protein product: CAIMPGQGAGDTQYF. The J gene is TRBJ2-3, the V gene TRBV10-3; 12 bases agree with TRBD1. Losses at the gene ends were 7 bases for V and 5 bases for J; bases not matched to a gene: 7. From germline, CDR1 is ENHRY and CDR2 SYGVKD. The CDR3 covers 15 residues.

The rearrangement joins TRBV6-2 or TRBV6-3 to TRBJ2-6; D remains unclear. The length of the CDR3 is 15 residues. Trimming removed 2 bases from V and 0 bases from J, with 5 bases in between. The germline gives CDR1 MNHEY, CDR2 SVGEGT. The CDR3 sequence is CASSYGDSGANVLTF. DNA for the CDR3: TGTGCCAGCAGTTACGGAGACTCTGGGGCCAACGTCCTGACTTTC.

The genes are TRBV25-1 and TRBJ2-5; 8 bases match TRBD2. This CDR3 region has 15 residues. V gave up 4 bases and J gave up 2 bases; unmatched junction bases: 6. Germline V lookup: CDR1 MGHDK, CDR2 SYGVNS. The CDR3 protein is CASSAPGLGQETQYF. CDR3 nucleotides: TGTGCCAGCAGTGCGCCGGGACTAGGGCAAGAGACCCAGTACTTC.

The rearrangement links TRBV30 to TRBJ1-5; no clear D gene. V was clipped by 0 bases and J by 6 bases, with 9 bases between them. Germline V lookup: CDR1 GTSNPN, CDR2 SVGIG (reference sequence). The CDR3 runs to 13 residues. The CDR3 DNA is TGTGCCTGGAGTGTTAAGGGAGGTCAGCCCCAGCATTTT. Translation: CAWSVKGGQPQHF.

The chain links TRBV24-1 to TRBJ2-3; 7 positions match TRBD1. The germline gives CDR1 KGHDR, CDR2 SFDVKD. With 0 bases clipped from V and 2 bases from J, the junction kept 1 base outside the gene matches. This CDR3 contains 15 residues. CDR3 sequence reads: CATSDLTGATDTQYF. The CDR3 nucleotides read TGTGCCACCAGTGATTTGACAGGGGCCACAGATACGCAGTATTTT.

A single count supports this clone. The rearrangement uses TRBV2 and TRBJ2-3; 12 bases are shared with TRBD1. CDR1 is SNHLY, CDR2 FYNNEI, per germline. The trim removed 5 bases at V and 4 bases at J, leaving 7 bases unmatched. CDR3 length: 16 amino acids. The CDR3 sequence is CASSSGQGANADTQYF. DNA for the CDR3: TGTGCCAGCAGTTCGGGACAGGGGGCTAACGCAGATACGCAGTATTTT.